The TCR beta chain under discussion was sequenced for a study of T cell responses to AZD1222 COVID-19 vaccine. Study-level points and caveats: Of spike-specific TCRs, nearly half reportedly target regions left unmutated in variants. The donors showed a predominance of white British ancestry and of females, with possible underestimation of clonal diversity.

This table comes from immunoSEQ multiplex PCR, and its TCRdb copy is limited to in-frame clones, with some not included. The repertoire includes 120,000 to 150,000 clones, around 93% of them detected once, and approximately 5.4% sits in the top ten. Comment on this clone: As yet, its antigen is unknown.

The TCR comes from an adult in good health. Material: peripheral blood, obtained on day 0 of AZD1222 vaccination.

The CDR3, as DNA: TGCAGCGTCTGGGGAAATGAAGCTTTCTTT. Its translation is CSVWGNEAFF. This chain joins TRBV29-1 and TRBJ1-1, with D unresolved. V lost 6 bases and J 7 bases, leaving 9 bases between the germline ends. CDR1 is SQVTM and CDR2 is ANQGSEA in the germline V gene. The CDR3 extends over 10 amino acids.